One and the same sample provided the 19 T cell receptor beta chains below, sequenced in a study of identical twins (dated by TCRdb to the mid-2010s). The library was obtained by 5' RACE. The listed sequencing device is Illumina HiSeq 2000. TCRdb's own reprocessing of the public reads used fastp at Q25 and MiXCR and kept productive beta chains. Duplicate CDR3 protein sequences are folded into a single record with the most common DNA and genes. Across this sample there are roughly 1.6 million distinct CDR3 sequences, with around 33% seen only once. The leading ten clones occupy 0.25% to 0.3% of the sample. The sequenced sample consisted of cord blood. These receptors originate from a newborn girl in good health.

This clonotype appeared a few times. The gene calls are TRBV6-1 and TRBJ2-1, with 12 bases that match TRBD2. The CDR3 extends over 15 amino acids. The V gene's germline CDR1 is MNHNS and CDR2 SASEGT. V shed 8 bases, J shed 8 bases, and the junction held 10 bases outside the gene matches. The CDR3 bases are TGTGCCAGCCGGCCCGGACTAGCGGGATATTATGAGCAGTTCTTC. Protein product: CASRPGLAGYYEQFF.

This clonotype was detected only a few times. The gene calls are TRBV27 and TRBJ2-7; 7 bases match TRBD1. In germline, CDR1 is MNHEY, CDR2 SMNVEV (reference sequence). V gave up 7 bases and J gave up 1 base; unmatched junction bases: 13. The CDR3 has 16 amino acids. CDR3 bases: TGTGCCAGCACCTTGAGGTTTGGGGACAGTTCCTACGAGCAGTACTTC. This encodes CASTLRFGDSSYEQYF.

The genes are TRBV6-1 and TRBJ2-5, with 7 nucleotides matching TRBD1. TRBJ2-1 explains the end of the DNA better; the J call may be wrong. In germline, CDR1 is MNHNS, CDR2 SASEGT. The CDR3 has 13 amino acids. The CDR3 loop is CASLTGWQETQFF. In DNA form, the CDR3 reads TGTGCCAGTTTGACAGGGTGGCAAGAGACCCAGTTCTTC.

This clonotype was counted only a few times. The chain employs TRBV27 and TRBJ2-1; TRBD2 matches 8 bases. TRBJ2-7 matches the DNA end more closely, so the J call is doubtful. Germline values: CDR1 MNHEY, CDR2 SMNVEV (reference sequence). This CDR3 contains 15 residues. DNA for the CDR3: TGTGCCAGCACCCCGGGACTAGGGTTCAACAATGAGCAGTACTTC. Translation gives CASTPGLGFNNEQYF.

The chain employs TRBV30 and TRBJ2-1; 8 nucleotides align to TRBD2. CDR1 and CDR2 (germline): GTSNPN, SVGIG (reference sequence). CDR3 size: 16 residues. With 0 bases clipped from V and 2 bases from J, the junction kept 6 bases outside the gene matches. The CDR3 DNA is TGTGCCTGGAGTGTATTTGGTAGCGGGGCCTACAATGAGCAGTTCTTC. This sequence encodes CAWSVFGSGAYNEQFF.

The chain combines TRBV6-6 with TRBJ2-7; maybe TRBD2 (5 bases). Germline CDR1 MNHNY, CDR2 SVGAGI (reference sequence). This CDR3 contains 13 residues. The V and J ends lost 2 bases and 3 bases respectively, with 8 bases between them. The CDR3 region has the DNA TGTGCCAGCAGTTACAGCGGAAACTACGAGCAGTACGTC. Encoded protein: CASSYSGNYEQYV.

This clonotype was observed a few times. V usage is TRBV4-2 and J usage is TRBJ2-5, with 12 bases fitting TRBD2. This CDR3 spans 15 amino acids. The germline V gene encodes CDR1 LGHNA and CDR2 YNFKEQ. V was pared by 1 base and J by 5 bases, with 2 bases of the junction left unmatched. The CDR3, as DNA: TGTGCCAGCAGCCAAGTGACTAGCGGGGGCGAGACCCAGTACTTC. It codes for CASSQVTSGGETQYF.

This clonotype was counted a few times. The V call is TRBV12-3 or TRBV12-4, the J call TRBJ2-3; 8 bases align to TRBD2. The CDR3 consists of 22 residues. With 3 bases clipped from V and 7 bases from J, the junction kept 30 bases outside the gene matches. CDR3 residues: CASSFRTSPLVGSNTKDYTQYF. The CDR3 DNA is TGTGCCAGCAGTTTCCGGACTAGCCCGTTGGTGGGATCTAATACGAAAGATTATACGCAGTATTTT.

The gene calls are TRBV6-1 and TRBJ2-1, with 7 bases fitting TRBD2. Germline CDR1 and CDR2: MNHNS and SASEGT. The CDR3 spans 16 residues. Germline trimming cut 0 bases from V and 7 bases from J; bases unmatched to any gene: 9. The CDR3 DNA reads as TGTGCCAGCAGTGAAGCGGGCGGGAGTAGTGTAAATGAGCAGTTCTTC. It specifies CASSEAGGSSVNEQFF.

This chain joins TRBV11-1 and TRBJ2-1; weak D call: TRBD1 (5 bases). CDR1 SGHAT and CDR2 FQDESV come from the germline V gene (reference sequence). The CDR3 runs to 16 residues. V lost 5 bases to trimming and J lost 0 bases, with 14 bases between them. DNA for the CDR3: TGTGCCAGCAGCCCAGGGTGGAGTAACTCCTACAATGAGCAGTTCTTC. Encoded protein: CASSPGWSNSYNEQFF.

This chain uses TRBV4-2 with TRBJ1-4, with D unclear. The CDR3 sequence is 14 residues long. The germline V gene has CDR1 LGHNA and CDR2 YNFKEQ. V was cut by 1 base and J by 9 bases, with 12 bases left in between. The CDR3 nucleotides read TGTGCCAGCAGCCAAGTCGGGGTAGGGCAAAAACTGTTTTTT. Its protein product is CASSQVGVGQKLFF.

J is TRBJ1-2 and V is TRBV27; the D gene is possibly TRBD1 (6 bases). Trimming took 4 bases from V and 6 from J, leaving 15 bases between them. This CDR3 has 14 amino acids. CDR1 is MNHEY and CDR2 is SMNVEV in the germline V gene (reference sequence). Here the CDR3 DNA reads TGTGCCAGCAGTTCATATGACAGGAGGGATGGCTACACCTTC. Translating gives CASSSYDRRDGYTF.

In its sample, this clonotype was seen a few times. This chain uses TRBV12-3 or TRBV12-4 with TRBJ2-3; tentatively, D is TRBD2 (7 bases). The CDR3 is 15 residues long. The germline V and J ends were trimmed by 6 bases and 5 bases, with 18 bases remaining between them. CDR3 DNA sequence: TGTGCCAGCAGCCTTTGGGGGGGGCCCGTAGATACGCAGTATTTT. The encoded protein is CASSLWGGPVDTQYF.

This clonotype has a count of ten or more. The V and J genes are TRBV7-2 and TRBJ1-2; 7 bases align to TRBD1. This CDR3 region has 17 residues. Losses at the gene ends were 1 base for V and 6 bases for J; bases not matched to a gene: 14. Germline V gene sequence: CDR1 SGHTA, CDR2 FQGNSA. CDR3 loop: CASSLVMAGTAKNGYTF. The CDR3 bases are TGTGCCAGCAGCTTAGTTATGGCCGGGACAGCAAAAAATGGCTACACCTTC.

The chain combines TRBV2 with TRBJ1-2; 8 bases match TRBD1. After removal of 6 bases from V and 5 bases from J, the junction contained 20 bases not matched to a gene. In germline, CDR1 is SNHLY, CDR2 FYNNEI. This CDR3 comprises 18 residues. The CDR3 DNA is TGTGCCAGCAGCTCCGACAGGGGCCGCAACGGGACTCTATATGGCTACACCTTC. Its protein product is CASSSDRGRNGTLYGYTF.

The CDR3 sequence is CSARGRERTDTQYF. CDR3 sequence (DNA): TGCAGTGCTAGAGGGCGGGAGCGGACAGATACGCAGTATTTT. The chain has TRBV20-1 and TRBJ2-3, with 7 bases aligning to TRBD2. After removal of 1 base from V and 3 bases from J, the junction contained 4 bases not matched to a gene. Germline values: CDR1 DFQATT, CDR2 SNEGSKA (reference sequence). The CDR3 totals 14 residues.

The V and J genes are TRBV28 and TRBJ2-5, with D perhaps TRBD1 (6 bases). Germline lookup yields CDR1 MDHEN and CDR2 SYDVKM. The CDR3 contains 15 residues. V lost 5 bases, J lost 2 bases, and 15 bases lay in between. The CDR3 DNA follows: TGTGCCAGCAGTCAGAGCCCCGGGACACAAGAGACCCAGTACTTC. It codes for CASSQSPGTQETQYF.

The J gene is TRBJ1-2, the V gene TRBV14, with D tentatively TRBD1 (5 bases). Trimming pared 0 bases from V and 9 bases from J, leaving 14 bases between. The CDR3 extends over 14 amino acids. CDR1 and CDR2 from the germline V gene are SGHDN and FVKESK. DNA for the CDR3: TGTGCCAGCAGCCAAGATTCCCGGGGCGCGCGCTACACCTTC. Translation gives CASSQDSRGARYTF.

The chain has TRBV9 and TRBJ2-2; D is unclear. CDR3 length: 13 amino acids. Per the germline V gene, CDR1 is SGDLS and CDR2 is YYNGEE. Trimming took 1 base from V and 3 from J, leaving 4 bases between them. CDR3 sequence reads: CASSVFDTGELFF. The DNA of the CDR3 is TGTGCCAGCAGCGTATTTGACACCGGGGAGCTGTTTTTT.